This T cell receptor beta chain was profiled in a study of human T cells and chemical hapten exposure. MiXCR was run by TCRdb on the RACE reads, yielding one entry per CDR3 protein. The profile shows under 120,000 distinct CDR3 sequences, approximately 11% of them singletons. Regarding time point: patch test 1, 2 weeks after DPC sensitization. Treatment: therapeutic diphenylcyclopropenone sensitization with weekly scalp DPC. CDR1 and CDR2 (germline): DFQATT, SNEGSKA (reference sequence). This CDR3 is built from 16 residues. The germline V and J ends were trimmed by 6 bases and 0 bases, with 21 bases remaining between them.

The clonotype comes from a woman between 40 and 50 years old with alopecia areata. Some clones in this sample may be carry-over from other donors' samples. The input for sequencing was whole blood, taken in connection with sensitization to the hapten diphenylcyclopropenone (DPC). The V call is TRBV20-1, the J call TRBJ2-7; D is possibly TRBD2 (6 bases). The CDR3: CSARLRDPRSSYEQYF. The DNA of the CDR3 is TGCAGTGCCCGACTGCGGGACCCGAGGAGCTCCTACGAGCAGTACTTC.